The present T cell receptor (beta chain) was sequenced within a study of CD4+ T cells in melanoma. Study-level results: CD8+ T cell, macrophage and B cell function reportedly correlated with neoantigen-specific CD4+ T cells. Diverse differentiation states were reported for melanoma neoantigen-specific CD4+ T cells.

In germline, CDR1 is LNHDA, CDR2 SQIVND (reference sequence). The CDR3 contains 14 residues. Germline trimming cut 8 bases from V and 5 bases from J; bases unmatched to any gene: 9. In regard to this clone: Antigen: not known.

TCRdb's copy holds only in-frame clones and misses some; the assay was immunoSEQ multiplex PCR. The table shows about 11,000 clones, with about 70% occurring only once. Input material: cells from a culture (not recorded whether cultured in vitro). The origin of this receptor is a human donor with melanoma. The rearrangement uses TRBV19 and TRBJ1-1; the match to TRBD1 covers 9 bases. The CDR3 spells CASATGGARTEAFF. CDR3 coding DNA: TGTGCCAGTGCGACAGGGGGGGCGAGGACTGAAGCTTTCTTT.